A single sample is the source of the 27 T cell receptor beta chains below, sequenced in a study of blood T cell repertoires in COVID-19. The repertoire was sequenced with immunoSEQ multiplex PCR; TCRdb's copy has only in-frame clones and lacks some. The top ten hold 10% to 15% of the sample, which has about 440,000 clones, about nine tenths seen once. Sequenced input: peripheral blood. The receptor source for this set is a woman aged 50 to 60 with COVID-19, enrolled during active disease.

The V call is TRBV6-5, the J call TRBJ2-5; TRBD2 aligns across 10 bases. Looked up from germline, CDR1 is MNHEY and CDR2 is SVGAGI. CDR3 length: 13 residues. V was pared by 7 bases and J by 5 bases, with 4 bases of the junction left unmatched. The CDR3 DNA reads TGTGCCAGCAAGCGGGGGGGCGGGGAGACCCAGTACTTC. It translates to CASKRGGGETQYF.

V gene TRBV7-2 combines with J gene TRBJ1-5; D not resolved. V shed 5 bases and J shed 6 bases, with 11 bases lying between them. This CDR3 comprises 13 residues. Germline V gives CDR1 SGHTA, CDR2 FQGNSA. CDR3 region: CASSPEVPQPQHF. The CDR3 region has the DNA TGTGCCAGCAGCCCAGAAGTCCCTCAGCCCCAGCATTTT. The variable domain in full, with the rest retrieved from reference TRBV7-2 and TRBJ1-5, is GAGVSQSPSNKVTEKGKDVELRCDPISGHTALYWYRQSLGQGLEFLIYFQGNSAPDKSGLPSDRFSAERTGGSVSTLTIQRTQQEDSAVYLCASSPEVPQPQHFGDGTRLSIL.

This chain joins TRBV6-5 and TRBJ1-1; 9 bases fit TRBD1. The CDR3 has 15 residues. The V gene end was trimmed by 6 bases and the J gene end by 4 bases; junction bases not matched to a gene: 9. Germline V gene lookup returns CDR1 MNHEY and CDR2 SVGAGI. CDR3 loop: CASRWDRVASTEAFF. Here the CDR3 DNA reads TGTGCCAGCAGATGGGACAGGGTGGCGTCCACTGAAGCTTTCTTT.

The rearrangement joins TRBV12-3 or TRBV12-4 to TRBJ2-7, with 9 nucleotides matching TRBD1. J lost 0 bases, V lost 8 bases, and 2 bases had no gene match. The CDR3 runs to 13 residues. DNA of the CDR3: TGTGCCAGCGGGACAGGGCCCTCCTACGAGCAGTACTTC. It translates to CASGTGPSYEQYF.

The rearrangement links TRBV10-3 to TRBJ2-2; D gene unclear. The CDR3 is made up of 15 amino acids. Germline CDR1 reads ENHRY; CDR2 reads SYGVKD. The ends were cut back, 3 bases at V and 1 base at J, with 9 bases in the middle. CDR3 nucleotide sequence: TGTGCCATCAGTGACCCCTTACAGAACACCGGGGAGCTGTTTTTT. This gives the protein CAISDPLQNTGELFF.

This chain joins TRBV5-4 and TRBJ1-2, with a weak D call TRBD1 (6 bases). Germline loops: CDR1 SGHNT, CDR2 YYREEE (reference sequence). The CDR3 extends over 17 amino acids. Trimming removed 3 bases at V and 0 bases at J, with 18 bases between. This CDR3 is CASSSPPGQGTNYGYTF. Here the CDR3 DNA reads TGTGCCAGCAGCTCTCCGCCCGGCCAGGGGACTAACTATGGCTACACCTTC.

The rearrangement uses TRBV19 and TRBJ2-2, with 9 bases aligning to TRBD2. The J segment lost 10 bases and the V segment lost 6 bases, leaving 12 bases of the junction unmatched. The CDR3 covers 15 residues. Germline V gives CDR1 LNHDA, CDR2 SQIVND (reference sequence). As DNA, the CDR3 is TGTGCCAGTAGAGAAACCGGGACTAGCAGAGTGGAGCTGTTTTTT. Its protein product is CASRETGTSRVELFF.

Concerning this clone itself: Distinct nucleotide sequences in the sample also encode this CDR3. This rearrangement joins TRBV24-1 to TRBJ1-1; TRBD1 is a possible D gene (6 bases). In germline, CDR1 is KGHDR, CDR2 SFDVKD. The CDR3 runs 13 residues. V was shortened by 3 bases and J by 7 bases, with 11 bases between the two germline ends. The CDR3 region is CATSDRRGSEAFF. DNA of the CDR3: TGTGCCACCAGTGATCGCAGGGGAAGTGAAGCTTTCTTT.

In its sample, this clone was seen a few times. J is TRBJ1-6 and V is TRBV19; TRBD1 might be the D (6 bases). The CDR3 covers 13 residues. V was pared by 6 bases and J by 10 bases, with 13 bases between. Germline V lookup: CDR1 LNHDA, CDR2 SQIVND (reference sequence). The CDR3 DNA follows: TGTGCCAGTAGCCAAACAGGGATATCACCCCTCCACTTT. Its translation: CASSQTGISPLHF.

The chain uses TRBV19 and TRBJ2-1; TRBD2 is a possible D gene (5 bases). The CDR3 has 14 residues. Germline CDR1 and CDR2: LNHDA and SQIVND (reference sequence). V was shortened by 7 bases and J by 0 bases, with 10 bases between the two germline ends. The CDR3 nucleotides are TGTGCCAGTACTAGCCCCAGCTCCTACAATGAGCAGTTCTTC. It specifies CASTSPSSYNEQFF.

As for this clone: At one end the junction does not follow the germline gene, possibly because of a read error. The chain employs TRBV5-1 and TRBJ2-5; possible D gene TRBD1, 6 bases. Germline V gene data show CDR1 as SGHRS and CDR2 as YFSETQ. The CDR3 has 15 amino acids. In DNA, the CDR3 is TGCGCCAGCACCTTGTATACCAGGGGACAAGAGACCCAGTACTTC. Translation gives CASTLYTRGQETQYF.

The rearrangement links TRBV15 to TRBJ1-4, with unresolved D. In germline, CDR1 is LNHNV, CDR2 YYDKDF (reference sequence). V dropped 8 bases and J dropped 8 bases, with 15 bases sitting between them. The CDR3 is made up of 13 amino acids. CDR3 residues: CATAPGRREKLFF. The DNA of the CDR3 is TGTGCCACCGCCCCGGGGAGGCGAGAAAAACTGTTTTTT.

The V gene is TRBV27, the J gene TRBJ1-4; D call uncertain. The CDR3 has 13 residues. Trimming removed 7 bases from V and 8 bases from J, with 14 bases in between. The germline gives CDR1 MNHEY, CDR2 SMNVEV (reference sequence). The CDR3, as DNA: TGTGCCAGCAAGGCGTGGGCTGAGGAAAAACTGTTTTTT. It translates to CASKAWAEEKLFF.

The sample holds a few counts of this clone. This chain joins TRBV27 and TRBJ2-1; D remains unclear. This CDR3 comprises 14 residues. V shed 0 bases and J shed 4 bases, with 7 bases lying between them. CDR1 and CDR2 from the germline V gene are MNHEY and SMNVEV (reference sequence). The CDR3 bases are TGTGCCAGCAGTTTATCGAGAGGATACAATGAGCAGTTCTTC. Protein sequence: CASSLSRGYNEQFF.

V is TRBV28 and J is TRBJ1-1, with D hard to call. The CDR3 sequence is 11 residues long. CDR1 and CDR2 from the germline V gene are MDHEN and SYDVKM. Trimming cost V 6 bases and J 2 bases, with 4 bases left between them. The CDR3 coding sequence is TGTGCCAGCAGGGCCAACACTGAAGCTTTCTTT. Translated: CASRANTEAFF.

V is TRBV6-1 and J is TRBJ2-5; D not certain. Germline V gives CDR1 MNHNS, CDR2 SASEGT. V was cut by 0 bases and J by 5 bases, with 10 bases left in between. The CDR3 runs 14 residues. CDR3 residues: CASSEARLRETQYF. DNA of the CDR3: TGTGCCAGCAGTGAAGCGCGGCTACGCGAGACCCAGTACTTC.

The V call is TRBV6-6, the J call TRBJ2-2; tentatively, D is TRBD2 (6 bases). Trimming removed 8 bases from V and 3 bases from J, with 16 bases in between. Looked up from germline, CDR1 is MNHNY and CDR2 is SVGAGI (reference sequence). CDR3 length: 15 residues. CDR3 bases: TGTGCCAGCCGGAAGAGGGGCGGGGACACCGGGGAGCTGTTTTTT. Translated, it gives CASRKRGGDTGELFF.

The J gene is TRBJ1-6, the V gene TRBV10-2, with unresolved D. V lost 7 bases, J lost 7 bases, and 11 bases lay in between. The CDR3 spans 13 residues. Germline CDR1 reads WSHSY; CDR2 reads SAAADI. The chain's CDR3 is CASTPSGNSPLHF. CDR3 nucleotides: TGCGCCAGCACCCCCAGCGGGAATTCACCCCTCCACTTT.

CDR3 nucleotides: TGCGCCAGCGGCCGGGACACTGGAAACACCATATATTTT. Its translation: CASGRDTGNTIYF. V is TRBV5-1 and J is TRBJ1-3; the D gene is possibly TRBD1 (6 bases). V was clipped by 7 bases and J by 2 bases, with 10 bases between them. This CDR3 is built from 13 residues. From germline, CDR1 is SGHRS and CDR2 YFSETQ.

The V call is TRBV5-6, the J call TRBJ1-1; tentatively, D is TRBD1 (5 bases). The CDR3 spans 11 residues. V dropped 2 bases and J dropped 8 bases, with 7 bases sitting between them. Per germline, CDR1 SGHDT and CDR2 YYEEEE. The CDR3 coding sequence is TGTGCCAGCAGCTTTAGGGGAGAAGCTTTCTTT. It is translated as CASSFRGEAFF.

This rearrangement joins TRBV6-1 to TRBJ1-1; 8 nucleotides line up with TRBD1. CDR3 length: 16 amino acids. V lost 3 bases and J lost 5; bases outside the gene matches: 11. Germline-derived CDR1 and CDR2 are MNHNS and SASEGT. The chain's CDR3 is CASSDPFRGQGTEAFF. In DNA, the CDR3 is TGTGCCAGCAGTGACCCATTCAGGGGGCAGGGAACTGAAGCTTTCTTT.

V is TRBV19 and J is TRBJ2-3, with a possible D match to TRBD2 (7 bases). This CDR3 is built from 15 residues. Trimming removed 6 bases from V and 4 bases from J, with 17 bases in between. Looked up from germline, CDR1 is LNHDA and CDR2 is SQIVND (reference sequence). DNA for the CDR3: TGTGCCAGTAGAAAAGAGGGGGGGGGCGCAGATACGCAGTATTTT. This gives the protein CASRKEGGGADTQYF.

The chain employs TRBV2 and TRBJ1-4, with D tentatively TRBD1 (6 bases). Per germline, CDR1 SNHLY and CDR2 FYNNEI. Deletions cut 5 bases from V and 4 bases from J, with 11 bases between. The CDR3 totals 14 residues. The CDR3 here is CASSSGTSNEKLFF. CDR3 sequence (DNA): TGTGCCAGCAGTTCCGGGACAAGTAATGAAAAACTGTTTTTT.

V is TRBV29-1 and J is TRBJ1-2, with 8 positions matching TRBD1. The CDR3 extends over 14 amino acids. The V segment lost 7 bases and the J segment 5 bases; nucleotides outside the gene matches: 12. CDR1 and CDR2 from the germline V gene are SQVTM and ANQGSEA. CDR3 coding DNA: TGCAGCGCCACTAAACGGACAGGGAATTATGGCTACACCTTC. This gives the protein CSATKRTGNYGYTF.

The J gene is TRBJ1-2, the V gene TRBV27, with 9 bases identical to TRBD1. Germline-derived CDR1 and CDR2 are MNHEY and SMNVEV (reference sequence). Trimming took 3 bases from V and 5 from J; bases not matched to a gene: 7. CDR3 size: 15 residues. The CDR3 DNA reads TGTGCCAGCAGTTTGACCGGGACAGGGCATTATGGCTACACCTTC. Its protein is CASSLTGTGHYGYTF.

The CDR3 nucleotides are TGTGCCAGTGGCGACAGGGCGGAGAACACCATATATTTT. Protein sequence: CASGDRAENTIYF. The chain couples TRBV19 to TRBJ1-3, with TRBD1 identical over 7 bases. The germline CDR1 and CDR2 sequences are LNHDA and SQIVND (reference sequence). The junction had 8 bases not matched to a gene; V was cut back by 8 bases and J by 7 bases. The CDR3 runs 13 residues.

CDR3 sequence: CSATGQGWEKLFF. The CDR3 DNA follows: TGCAGCGCCACGGGACAGGGTTGGGAAAAACTGTTTTTT. This rearrangement joins TRBV29-1 to TRBJ1-4, with 9 bases fitting TRBD1. This CDR3 is 13 amino acids long. The V gene's germline CDR1 is SQVTM and CDR2 ANQGSEA. The ends lost 7 bases at V and 8 bases at J; junction bases unmatched: 8.